This entry describes one T cell receptor beta chain. Its antigen is still unknown. These data belong to a study of T-cell reconstitution after alpha-beta-depleted transplantation in children. Overall study findings and caveats: Several hundred graft clones that had expanded were reportedly the source of alpha-beta T cells about two months after transplant. Surviving recipient T cells and thymic progenitors underlay high day-60 TCRbeta diversity in some patients. The authors attributed T-cell counts and diversity one year after transplant mostly to newly produced T cells.

The library targeted TCRbeta and was prepared with unique molecular identifiers. Each CDR3 protein gets one entry after TCRdb re-called the PCR reads with MiXCR. Of roughly 790,000 distinct CDR3 sequences in the sample, roughly 15% are singletons; the top ten hold roughly 5%. V was shortened by 6 bases and J by 4 bases, with 12 bases between the two germline ends. The CDR3 length is 12 residues. Germline CDR1 reads DFQATT; CDR2 reads SNEGSKA (reference sequence). The origin of this receptor is a male patient younger than 18 who had a stem cell transplant for acute lymphoblastic leukemia, so the T cells may come from the graft donor. This chain links TRBV20-1 with TRBJ1-1, with D maybe TRBD1 (5 bases). The sample here was PBMCs, mostly from graft donor cells, taken 360 days after TCRalphabeta/CD19-depleted stem cell transplant. As DNA, the CDR3 is TGCAGTGCAGTCGGGGGAAGCACTGAAGCTTTCTTT. This encodes CSAVGGSTEAFF.